This TCR beta chain stems from a study of shared clonotypes between healthy human individuals. Whole-study results and caveats: Donor scarcity curtailed the genetic and exposure-history diversity represented herein.

J was trimmed by 4 bases and V by 8 bases; bases with no gene match: 13. Germline CDR1 and CDR2: MNHEY and SVGAGI. This CDR3 has 15 amino acids. Splitting the CD4+ cells yielded a CD45RA+ naive subset and a CD45RA-negative memory subset. Of note for this clone: The antigen is undetermined.

TCRdb keeps only in-frame clones here, not all; method: immunoSEQ multiplex PCR. The top ten clones hold 0.13% of a sample with some 2 million clones, 95% of them seen once. The receptor was derived from a man between 18 and 35 years old in good health. This chain joins TRBV6-5 and TRBJ2-7; the match to TRBD2 covers 8 bases. The sequenced sample was naive CD4+ T cells sorted from blood. Documented subset: CD45RA+ positively selected. The CDR3 here is CASGRPGLGEYEQYF. DNA for the CDR3: TGTGCCAGCGGCCGTCCGGGACTAGGGGAATACGAGCAGTACTTC.